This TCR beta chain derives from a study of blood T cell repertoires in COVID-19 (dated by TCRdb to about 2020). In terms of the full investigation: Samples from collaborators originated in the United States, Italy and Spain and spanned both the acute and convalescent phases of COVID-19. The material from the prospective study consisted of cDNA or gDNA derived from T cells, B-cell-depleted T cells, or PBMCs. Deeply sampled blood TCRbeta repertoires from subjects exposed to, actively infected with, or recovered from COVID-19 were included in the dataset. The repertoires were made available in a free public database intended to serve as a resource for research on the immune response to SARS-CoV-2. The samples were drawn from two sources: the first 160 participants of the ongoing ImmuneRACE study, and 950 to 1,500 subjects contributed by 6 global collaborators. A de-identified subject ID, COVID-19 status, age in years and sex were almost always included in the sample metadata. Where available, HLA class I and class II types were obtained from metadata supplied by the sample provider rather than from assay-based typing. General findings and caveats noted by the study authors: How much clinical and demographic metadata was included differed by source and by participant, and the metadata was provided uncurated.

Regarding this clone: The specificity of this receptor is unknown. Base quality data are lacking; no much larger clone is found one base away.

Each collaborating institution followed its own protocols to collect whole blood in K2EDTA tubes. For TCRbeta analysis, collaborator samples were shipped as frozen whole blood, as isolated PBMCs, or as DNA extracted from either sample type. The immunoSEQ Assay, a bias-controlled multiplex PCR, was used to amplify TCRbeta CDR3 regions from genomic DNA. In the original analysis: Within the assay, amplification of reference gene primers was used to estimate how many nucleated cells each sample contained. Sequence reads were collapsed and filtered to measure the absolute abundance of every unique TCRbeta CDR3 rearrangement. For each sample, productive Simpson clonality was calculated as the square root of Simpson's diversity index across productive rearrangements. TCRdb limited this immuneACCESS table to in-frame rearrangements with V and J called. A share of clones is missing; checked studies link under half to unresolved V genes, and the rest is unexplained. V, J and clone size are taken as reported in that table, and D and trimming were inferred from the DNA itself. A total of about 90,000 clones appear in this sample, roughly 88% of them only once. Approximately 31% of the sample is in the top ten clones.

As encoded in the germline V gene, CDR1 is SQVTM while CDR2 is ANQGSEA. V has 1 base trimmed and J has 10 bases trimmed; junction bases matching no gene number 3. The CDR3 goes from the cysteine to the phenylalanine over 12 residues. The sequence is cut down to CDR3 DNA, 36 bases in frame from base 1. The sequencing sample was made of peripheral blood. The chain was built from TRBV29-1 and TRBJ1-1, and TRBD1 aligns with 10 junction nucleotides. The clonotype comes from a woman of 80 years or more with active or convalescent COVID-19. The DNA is TGCAGCGTTGAAGCGGGACAGGGGAGAGCTTTCTTT. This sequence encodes CSVEAGQGRAFF.